This T cell receptor beta chain was captured by sequencing in a study of cytomegalovirus exposure and HLA in healthy donors. Study-wide results and caveats: The authors later found HLA-associated TCR beta chains more clonally expanded than equally common others.

The PCR contained 60 Vbeta and 13 Jbeta primers. Using immunoSEQ multiplex PCR, the repertoire was profiled, and TCRdb retains in-frame clones only, with some absent. The sample lists around 150,000 clones, roughly 80% seen once, with approximately 3% in the top ten. Germline CDR1 ENHRY, CDR2 SYGVKD. The CDR3 covers 12 residues. Deletions cut 9 bases from V and 0 bases from J, with 9 bases between. Concerning this clone: Its target is not known.

Sequencing input: PBMCs. The TCR originated in a male donor in good health and CMV-seronegative. The V call is TRBV10-3, the J call TRBJ2-7, with D perhaps TRBD1 (6 bases). DNA for the CDR3: TGTGCCATTAAGGGGGACTCCTACGAGCAGTACTTC. It encodes CAIKGDSYEQYF.